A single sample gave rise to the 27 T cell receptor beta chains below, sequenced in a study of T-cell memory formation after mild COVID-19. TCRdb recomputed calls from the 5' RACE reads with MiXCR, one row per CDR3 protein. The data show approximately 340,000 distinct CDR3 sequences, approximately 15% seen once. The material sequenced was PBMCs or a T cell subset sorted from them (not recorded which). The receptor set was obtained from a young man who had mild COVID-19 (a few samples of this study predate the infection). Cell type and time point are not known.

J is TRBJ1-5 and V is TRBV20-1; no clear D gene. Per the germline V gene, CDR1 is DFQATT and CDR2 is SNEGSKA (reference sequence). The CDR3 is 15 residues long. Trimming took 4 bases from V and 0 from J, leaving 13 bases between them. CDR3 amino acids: CSATPPEYSNQPQHF. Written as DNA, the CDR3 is TGCAGTGCTACTCCCCCCGAGTATAGCAATCAGCCCCAGCATTTT.

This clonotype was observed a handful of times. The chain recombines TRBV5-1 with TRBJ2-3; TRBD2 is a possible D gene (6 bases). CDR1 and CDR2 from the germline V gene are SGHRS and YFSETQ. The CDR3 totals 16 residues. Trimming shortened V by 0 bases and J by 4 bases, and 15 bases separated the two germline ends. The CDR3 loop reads CASSLGGTAGADTQYF. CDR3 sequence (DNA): TGCGCCAGCAGCTTGGGTGGGACTGCGGGTGCAGATACGCAGTATTTT.

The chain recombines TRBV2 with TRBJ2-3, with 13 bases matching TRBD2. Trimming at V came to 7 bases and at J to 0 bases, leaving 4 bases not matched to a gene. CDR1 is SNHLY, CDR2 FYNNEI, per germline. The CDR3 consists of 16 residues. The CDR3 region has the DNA TGTGCCAGCACCGGACTAGCGGGGGCTAGCACAGATACGCAGTATTTT. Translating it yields CASTGLAGASTDTQYF.

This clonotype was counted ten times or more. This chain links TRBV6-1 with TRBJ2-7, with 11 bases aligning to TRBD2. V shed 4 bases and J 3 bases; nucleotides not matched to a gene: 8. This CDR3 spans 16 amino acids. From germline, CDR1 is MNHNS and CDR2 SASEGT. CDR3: CASSVLAGESHYEQYF. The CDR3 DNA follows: TGTGCCAGCAGTGTACTAGCGGGGGAGTCGCACTACGAGCAGTACTTC.

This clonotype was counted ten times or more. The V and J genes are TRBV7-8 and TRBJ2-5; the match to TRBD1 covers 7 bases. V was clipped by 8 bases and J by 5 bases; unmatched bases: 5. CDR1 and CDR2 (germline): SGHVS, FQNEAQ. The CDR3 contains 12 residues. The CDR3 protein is CASGRDSETQYF. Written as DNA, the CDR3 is TGTGCCAGCGGACGGGACAGTGAGACCCAGTACTTC.

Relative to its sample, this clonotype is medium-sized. In DNA form, the CDR3 reads TGTGCCAGCAGCTTAGCGTTGGTTCCCTACAATGAGCAGTTCTTC. Encoded protein: CASSLALVPYNEQFF. The chain uses TRBV7-6 and TRBJ2-1; no reliable D call. V was trimmed by 0 bases and J by 2 bases, leaving 8 bases between them. The V gene's germline CDR1 is SGHVS and CDR2 FNYEAQ. The CDR3 consists of 15 residues.

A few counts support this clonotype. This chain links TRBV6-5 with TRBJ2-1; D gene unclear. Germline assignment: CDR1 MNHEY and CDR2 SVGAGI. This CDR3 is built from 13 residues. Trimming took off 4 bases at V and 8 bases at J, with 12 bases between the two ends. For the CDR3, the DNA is TGTGCCAGCAGTTCCAGACCTGGCTATGAGCAGTTCTTC. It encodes CASSSRPGYEQFF.

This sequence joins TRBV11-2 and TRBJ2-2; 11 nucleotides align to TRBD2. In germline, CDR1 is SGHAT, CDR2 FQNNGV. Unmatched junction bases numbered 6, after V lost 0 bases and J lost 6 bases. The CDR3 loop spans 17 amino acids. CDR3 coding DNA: TGTGCCAGCAGCTTAGATCCGAGTAGCGGGAGGGCCGGGGAGCTGTTTTTT. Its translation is CASSLDPSSGRAGELFF.

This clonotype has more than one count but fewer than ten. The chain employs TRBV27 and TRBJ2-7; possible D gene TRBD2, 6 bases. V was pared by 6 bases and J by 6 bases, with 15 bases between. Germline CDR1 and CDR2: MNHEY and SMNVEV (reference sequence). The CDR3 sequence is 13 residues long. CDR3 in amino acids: CASSPGLPPEQYF. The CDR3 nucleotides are TGTGCCAGCAGCCCGGGACTCCCCCCCGAGCAGTACTTC.

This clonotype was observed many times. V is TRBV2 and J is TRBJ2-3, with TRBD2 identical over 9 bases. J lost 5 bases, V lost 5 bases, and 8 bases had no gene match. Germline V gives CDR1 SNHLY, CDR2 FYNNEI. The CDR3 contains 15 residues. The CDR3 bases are TGTGCCAGCAGTAGGACTAGCGCATTCCAAGATACGCAGTATTTT. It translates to CASSRTSAFQDTQYF.

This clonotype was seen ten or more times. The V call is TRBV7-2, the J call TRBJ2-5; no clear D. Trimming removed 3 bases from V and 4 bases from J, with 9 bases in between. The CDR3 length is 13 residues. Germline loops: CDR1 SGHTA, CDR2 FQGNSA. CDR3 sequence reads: CASSFTKRETQYF. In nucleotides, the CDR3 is TGTGCCAGCAGCTTTACGAAAAGAGAGACCCAGTACTTC.

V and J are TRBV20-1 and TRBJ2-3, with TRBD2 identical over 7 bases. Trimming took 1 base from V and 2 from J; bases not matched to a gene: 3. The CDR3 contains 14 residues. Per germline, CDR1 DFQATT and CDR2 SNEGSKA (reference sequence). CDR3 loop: CSARVGGYTDTQYF. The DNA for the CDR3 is TGCAGTGCTAGAGTCGGGGGGTACACAGATACGCAGTATTTT.

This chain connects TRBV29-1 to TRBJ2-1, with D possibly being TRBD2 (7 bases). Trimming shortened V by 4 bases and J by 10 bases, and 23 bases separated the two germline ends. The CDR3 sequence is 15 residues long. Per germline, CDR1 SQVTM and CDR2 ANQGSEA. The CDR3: CSVGLAAEGGLEQFF. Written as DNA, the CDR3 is TGCAGCGTTGGCCTAGCGGCGGAGGGGGGGCTCGAGCAGTTCTTC.

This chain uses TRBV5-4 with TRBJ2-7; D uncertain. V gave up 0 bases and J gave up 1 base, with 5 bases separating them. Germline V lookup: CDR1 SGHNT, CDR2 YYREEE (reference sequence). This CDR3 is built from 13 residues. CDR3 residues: CASSLDQSYEQYV. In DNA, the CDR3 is TGTGCCAGCAGCTTGGACCAATCCTACGAGCAGTACGTC.

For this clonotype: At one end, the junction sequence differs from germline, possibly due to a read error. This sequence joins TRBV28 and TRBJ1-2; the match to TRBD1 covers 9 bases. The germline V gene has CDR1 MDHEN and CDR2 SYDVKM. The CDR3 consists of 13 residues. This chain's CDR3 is CASSLGGQGKVAF. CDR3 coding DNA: TGTGCCAGCAGTTTAGGGGGACAGGGAAAAGTGGCCTTC.

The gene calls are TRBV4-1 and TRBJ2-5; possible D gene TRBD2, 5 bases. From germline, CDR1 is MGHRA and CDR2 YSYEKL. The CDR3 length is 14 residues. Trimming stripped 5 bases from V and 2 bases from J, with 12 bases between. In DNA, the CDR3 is TGCGCCAGCAGCACATACACGGGACAAGAGACCCAGTACTTC. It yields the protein CASSTYTGQETQYF.

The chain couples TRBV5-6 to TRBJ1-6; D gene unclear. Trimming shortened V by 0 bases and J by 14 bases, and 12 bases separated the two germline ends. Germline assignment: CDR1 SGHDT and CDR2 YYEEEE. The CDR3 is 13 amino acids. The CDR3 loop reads CASSLVYAGSLHF. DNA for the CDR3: TGTGCCAGCAGCTTGGTCTACGCCGGCTCCCTCCACTTT.

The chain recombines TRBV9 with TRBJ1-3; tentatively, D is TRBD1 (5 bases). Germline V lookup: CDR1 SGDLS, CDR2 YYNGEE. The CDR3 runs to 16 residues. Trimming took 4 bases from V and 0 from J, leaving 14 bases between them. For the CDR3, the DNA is TGTGCCAGCAGCTTCCACCCGACAGACTCTGGAAACACCATATATTTT. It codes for CASSFHPTDSGNTIYF.

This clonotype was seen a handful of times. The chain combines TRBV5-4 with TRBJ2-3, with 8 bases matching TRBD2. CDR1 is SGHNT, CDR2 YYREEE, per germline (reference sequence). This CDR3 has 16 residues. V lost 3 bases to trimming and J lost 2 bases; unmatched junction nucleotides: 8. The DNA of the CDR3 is TGTGCCAGCAGCTGGCGGAGCGGGGGTGACACAGATACGCAGTATTTT. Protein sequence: CASSWRSGGDTDTQYF.

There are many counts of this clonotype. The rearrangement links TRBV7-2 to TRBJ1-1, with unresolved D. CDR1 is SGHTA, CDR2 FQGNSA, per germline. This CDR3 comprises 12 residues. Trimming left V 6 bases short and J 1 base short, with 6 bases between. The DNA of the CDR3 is TGTGCCAGCAGAGCCTGGAACACTGAAGCTTTCTTT. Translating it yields CASRAWNTEAFF.

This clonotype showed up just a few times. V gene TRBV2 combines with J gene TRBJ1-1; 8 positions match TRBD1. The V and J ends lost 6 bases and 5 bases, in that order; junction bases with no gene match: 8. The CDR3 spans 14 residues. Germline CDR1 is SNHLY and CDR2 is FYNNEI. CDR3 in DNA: TGTGCCAGCAGACCCACAGGGGGGAAGACTGAAGCTTTCTTT. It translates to CASRPTGGKTEAFF.

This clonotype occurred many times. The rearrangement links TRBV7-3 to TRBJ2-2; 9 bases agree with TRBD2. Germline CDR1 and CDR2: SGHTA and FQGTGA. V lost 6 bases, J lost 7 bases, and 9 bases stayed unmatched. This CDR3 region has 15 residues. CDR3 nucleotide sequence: TGTGCCAGCAGGAGGCGCGGGGGGGCCGACGGGGAGCTGTTTTTT. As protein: CASRRRGGADGELFF.

The CDR3 sequence is CASSQDDGGATYNEQFF. In nucleotides, the CDR3 is TGCGCCAGCAGCCAAGATGATGGCGGAGCAACCTACAATGAGCAGTTCTTC. This chain joins TRBV4-1 and TRBJ2-1; D gene unclear. Germline loops: CDR1 MGHRA, CDR2 YSYEKL. Trimming removed 0 bases from V and 2 bases from J, with 14 bases in between. The CDR3 is 17 amino acids.

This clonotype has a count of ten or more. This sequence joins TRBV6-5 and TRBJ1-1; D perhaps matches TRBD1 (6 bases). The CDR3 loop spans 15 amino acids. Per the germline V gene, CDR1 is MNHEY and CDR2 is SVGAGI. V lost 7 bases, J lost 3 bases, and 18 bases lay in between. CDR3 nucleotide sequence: TGTGCCAGCACCCCAAGACCCACAGGGCACACTGAAGCTTTCTTT. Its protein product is CASTPRPTGHTEAFF.

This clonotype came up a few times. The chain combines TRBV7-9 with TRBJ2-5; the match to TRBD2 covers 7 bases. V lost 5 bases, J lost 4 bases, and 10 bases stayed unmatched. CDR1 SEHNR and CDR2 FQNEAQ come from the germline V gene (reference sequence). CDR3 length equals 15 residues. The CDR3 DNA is TGTGCCAGCAGCATTGGCGGCGGGGGAGGAGAGACCCAGTACTTC. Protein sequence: CASSIGGGGGETQYF. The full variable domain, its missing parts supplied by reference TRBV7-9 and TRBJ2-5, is DTGVSQNPRHKITKRGQNVTFRCDPISEHNRLYWYRQTLGQGPEFLTYFQNEAQLEKSRLLSDRFSAERPKGSFSTLEIQRTEQGDSAMYLCASSIGGGGGETQYFGPGTRLLVL.

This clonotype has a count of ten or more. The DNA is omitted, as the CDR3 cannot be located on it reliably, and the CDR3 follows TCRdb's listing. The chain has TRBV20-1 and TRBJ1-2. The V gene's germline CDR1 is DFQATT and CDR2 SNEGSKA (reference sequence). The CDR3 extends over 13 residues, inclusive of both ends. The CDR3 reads CSAPRDFGAGYTF.

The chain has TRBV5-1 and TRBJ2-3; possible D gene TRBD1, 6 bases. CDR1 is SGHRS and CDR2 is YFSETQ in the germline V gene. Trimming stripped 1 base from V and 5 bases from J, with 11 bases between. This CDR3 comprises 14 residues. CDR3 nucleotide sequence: TGCGCCAGCAGCTTGACAGGGTTGGTAGATACGCAGTATTTT. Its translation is CASSLTGLVDTQYF.